The source of this TCR beta chain is a study of blood T cell repertoires in COVID-19. Across the whole study: The United States, Italy and Spain provided the acute and convalescent COVID-19 samples. PBMCs, B-cell-depleted T cells, or T cells were the source of the cDNA or gDNA that made up the material.

Original handling: Quantification of nucleated cells was approximated via reference gene primer amplification. The data were produced by immunoSEQ multiplex PCR, yet TCRdb's version contains in-frame clones alone and is incomplete. V and J calls plus clone size are reproduced from that table; the DNA served to infer D and trimming. The table has 110,000 to 150,000 clones, about 87% seen once. This CDR3 spans 14 amino acids. The V gene lost 7 bases and the J gene lost 5 bases, with 15 bases spanning the gap. Germline V gives CDR1 GTSNPN, CDR2 SVGIG (reference sequence). Material: peripheral blood. The chain carries TRBV30 and TRBJ1-6; tentative D call: TRBD1 (6 bases). The receptor was isolated from a woman aged 35 to 49 with acute or convalescent COVID-19. The CDR3 bases are TGTGCCTCCAACCCGGGGGGCGATAATTCACCCCTCCACTTT. This codes for CASNPGGDNSPLHF. Filled out from reference TRBV30 and TRBJ1-6, the complete variable domain reads SQTIHQWPATLVQPVGSPLSLECTVEGTSNPNLYWYRQAAGRGLQLLFYSVGIGQISSEVPQNLSASRPQDRQFILSSKKLLLSDSGFYLCASNPGGDNSPLHFGNGTRLTVT.